A single sample gave rise to the 24 T cell receptor beta chains below, sequenced in a study of CD8 T cells in ankylosing spondylitis. MiXCR, applied by TCRdb to the 5' RACE reads, yields one record per CDR3 protein. The data show roughly 440,000 distinct CDR3 sequences, with roughly 18% seen just once and over 1% held by the top ten. The antigens of these receptors remain unknown. Points from the study as a whole: It appeared that ankylosing spondylitis blood was characterized by a TCR beta motif of roughly 8 highly homologous variants.

The sequenced material came from blood, either unsorted or a sorted T cell fraction (not recorded which). These receptors were taken from a male donor with ankylosing spondylitis.

A few counts support this clonotype. V usage is TRBV20-1 and J usage is TRBJ2-1; 9 bases are shared with TRBD1. This CDR3 has 14 amino acids. The V segment lost 6 bases and the J segment 7 bases; nucleotides outside the gene matches: 10. Germline V CDR1 and CDR2: DFQATT, SNEGSKA (reference sequence). The CDR3 region has the DNA TGCAGTGCCCCCGACAGGGGGAAAAGGAATGAGCAGTTCTTC. This gives the protein CSAPDRGKRNEQFF.

This CDR3 reads CASSLEGGRNQPQHF. CDR3 nucleotides: TGTGCCAGCAGCTTGGAAGGAGGGCGCAATCAGCCCCAGCATTTT. This chain connects TRBV5-6 to TRBJ1-5; unclear D gene. The germline V gene encodes CDR1 SGHDT and CDR2 YYEEEE. The CDR3 has 15 amino acids. V was shortened by 0 bases and J by 2 bases, with 9 bases between the two germline ends.

The rearrangement links TRBV6-5 to TRBJ2-7, with unresolved D. Per germline, CDR1 MNHEY and CDR2 SVGAGI. Between the trimmed V and J ends, which lost 2 bases and 2 bases, there was a span of 13 bases. The CDR3 has 15 amino acids. In DNA form, the CDR3 reads TGTGCCAGCAGTTACAACACGGCGATCGCCTACGAGCAGTACTTC. Protein: CASSYNTAIAYEQYF.

The rearrangement uses TRBV7-2 and TRBJ2-3; 12 bases align to TRBD2. With 8 bases clipped from V and 2 bases from J, the junction kept 5 bases outside the gene matches. The CDR3 spans 15 residues. Germline V gene lookup returns CDR1 SGHTA and CDR2 FQGNSA. The CDR3 protein is CASSSGRAPTDTQYF. In DNA form, the CDR3 reads TGTGCCAGCTCTAGCGGGAGGGCTCCCACAGATACGCAGTATTTT. The whole variable domain, filled in from reference TRBV7-2 and TRBJ2-3, reads GAGVSQSPSNKVTEKGKDVELRCDPISGHTALYWYRQSLGQGLEFLIYFQGNSAPDKSGLPSDRFSAERTGGSVSTLTIQRTQQEDSAVYLCASSSGRAPTDTQYFGPGTRLTVL.

This chain uses TRBV7-2 with TRBJ2-5; TRBD2 aligns across 12 bases. The CDR3 is 18 residues long. With 0 bases clipped from V and 2 bases from J, the junction kept 7 bases outside the gene matches. Per germline, CDR1 SGHTA and CDR2 FQGNSA. CDR3 protein: CASSLAVLAGGRQETQYF. The CDR3 nucleotides read TGTGCCAGCAGCTTAGCGGTACTAGCGGGGGGCCGTCAAGAGACCCAGTACTTC.

The chain recombines TRBV7-9 with TRBJ1-6; D is perhaps TRBD1 (6 bases). V was cut by 5 bases and J by 7 bases, with 15 bases left in between. The CDR3 has 15 residues. From germline, CDR1 is SEHNR and CDR2 FQNEAQ (reference sequence). DNA for the CDR3: TGTGCCAGCAGCCATTGGAGGGGGGGGAATTCACCCCTCCACTTT. Encoded protein: CASSHWRGGNSPLHF.

This chain uses TRBV27 with TRBJ2-3, with D possibly being TRBD2 (6 bases). Trimming left V 2 bases short and J 1 base short, with 13 bases between. CDR3 length: 16 residues. Germline V gene sequence: CDR1 MNHEY, CDR2 SMNVEV (reference sequence). As DNA, the CDR3 is TGTGCCAGCAGTTTAGCGGGGAAGCGGGGCACAGATACGCAGTATTTT. Protein product: CASSLAGKRGTDTQYF.

This clonotype was counted at least ten times. The chain is built from TRBV5-1 and TRBJ2-2; TRBD1 matches 7 bases. Germline CDR1 SGHRS, CDR2 YFSETQ. This CDR3 contains 16 residues. The ends lost 0 bases at V and 6 bases at J; junction bases unmatched: 8. The CDR3 nucleotides read TGCGCCAGCAGCTTGGCGACAGGGACCAGAGCCGGGGAGCTGTTTTTT. Amino acid sequence: CASSLATGTRAGELFF.

The V and J genes are TRBV6-2 or TRBV6-3 and TRBJ2-1; 14 bases fit TRBD2. Germline V gene sequence: CDR1 MNHEY, CDR2 SVGEGT. CDR3 size: 19 residues. J lost 2 bases, V lost 0 bases, and 6 bases had no gene match. This CDR3 is CASSYSGRLAGGAYNEQFF. CDR3 in DNA: TGTGCCAGCAGTTACTCGGGAAGACTAGCGGGAGGGGCCTACAATGAGCAGTTCTTC.

The J gene is TRBJ2-5, the V gene TRBV2, with 13 bases aligning to TRBD2. V lost 4 bases, J lost 5 bases, and 7 bases stayed unmatched. Germline V lookup: CDR1 SNHLY, CDR2 FYNNEI. This CDR3 spans 16 amino acids. The CDR3 loop reads CASSAWTSGGRETQYF. The CDR3, as DNA: TGTGCCAGCAGTGCCTGGACTAGCGGGGGCCGGGAGACCCAGTACTTC.

The chain is built from TRBV5-1 and TRBJ2-5, with 12 bases aligning to TRBD1. Germline CDR1 is SGHRS and CDR2 is YFSETQ. The CDR3 loop spans 15 amino acids. The junction had 9 bases not matched to a gene; V was cut back by 7 bases and J by 5 bases. The CDR3 coding sequence is TGCGCCAGCGCCTATGCGGGACAGGGGGCCGAGACCCAGTACTTC. Protein sequence: CASAYAGQGAETQYF.

This sequence joins TRBV24-1 and TRBJ2-7; D might be TRBD1 or TRBD2, each matching 5 bases. The CDR3 spans 15 residues. V shed 4 bases and J shed 4 bases, with 16 bases lying between them. Germline CDR1 and CDR2: KGHDR and SFDVKD. This chain's CDR3 is CATSDSRRDGYEQYF. In DNA form, the CDR3 reads TGTGCCACCAGTGACTCCAGACGGGACGGTTACGAGCAGTACTTC.

This clonotype was seen repeatedly, ten times or more. V usage is TRBV5-1 and J usage is TRBJ2-3; no clear D gene. The length of the CDR3 is 16 residues. CDR1 and CDR2 (germline): SGHRS, YFSETQ. V lost 0 bases and J lost 2, with 13 bases in between. For the CDR3, the DNA is TGCGCCAGCAGCTTGGTGGCAAGTATTACCACAGATACGCAGTATTTT. This codes for CASSLVASITTDTQYF.

This clonotype was found a few times. This chain uses TRBV6-5 with TRBJ2-6; a weak D match, TRBD2 (5 bases). The CDR3 is 15 amino acids. Deletions cut 4 bases from V and 0 bases from J, with 7 bases between. Germline values: CDR1 MNHEY, CDR2 SVGAGI. CDR3 sequence reads: CASSWENSGANVLTF. DNA for the CDR3: TGTGCCAGCAGTTGGGAGAACTCTGGGGCCAACGTCCTGACTTTC.

V is TRBV7-9 and J is TRBJ1-2, with D unclear. V shed 3 bases and J shed 6 bases, with 11 bases lying between them. CDR3 length: 13 amino acids. Germline CDR1 reads SEHNR; CDR2 reads FQNEAQ (reference sequence). The CDR3 spells CASSFAVGNGYTF. DNA for the CDR3: TGTGCCAGCAGCTTCGCGGTCGGGAATGGCTACACCTTC.

This clonotype was observed a handful of times. V and J are TRBV7-2 and TRBJ2-1; TRBD2 aligns across 15 bases. V lost 3 bases and J lost 7; bases outside the gene matches: 7. The CDR3 covers 17 residues. The germline V gene has CDR1 SGHTA and CDR2 FQGNSA. CDR3 region: CASSFPRTSGGGNEQFF. CDR3 nucleotides: TGTGCCAGCAGCTTCCCGCGGACTAGCGGGGGGGGTAATGAGCAGTTCTTC.

As concerns this clonotype: With a much larger clone just one base away, this may be a read error. The rearrangement links TRBV11-2 to TRBJ1-2, with D unclear. Germline V gene sequence: CDR1 SGHAT, CDR2 FQNNGV. The V end was cut by 7 bases, the J end by 4 bases, with 13 bases between. The CDR3 spans 13 residues. The CDR3 nucleotides are TGTGCCAGCACCGCGGGAAGAACCTATGGCTACACCTTC. Translation gives CASTAGRTYGYTF.

The chain uses TRBV20-1 and TRBJ2-2, with D maybe TRBD1 (5 bases). CDR3 size: 16 residues. Germline V gene data show CDR1 as DFQATT and CDR2 as SNEGSKA (reference sequence). The germline V and J ends were trimmed by 3 bases and 6 bases, with 20 bases remaining between them. CDR3 loop: CSARSGGQFRAGELFF. The DNA for the CDR3 is TGCAGTGCTAGGTCGGGTGGGCAGTTCAGGGCCGGGGAGCTGTTTTTT.

The chain carries TRBV12-3 or TRBV12-4 and TRBJ1-1, with D unclear. V lost 7 bases and J 11 bases, leaving 14 bases between the germline ends. The CDR3 runs 11 residues. The CDR3 region has the DNA TGTGCCAGCATCCTAGGGTACAGCGCTTTCTTT. It yields the protein CASILGYSAFF.

At least ten counts were recorded for this clonotype. The chain has TRBV3-1 and TRBJ2-1; tentatively, D is TRBD2 (6 bases). The V gene lost 6 bases and the J gene lost 8 bases, with 11 bases spanning the gap. This CDR3 has 12 amino acids. Per germline, CDR1 LGHDT and CDR2 YNNKEL (reference sequence). The CDR3 nucleotides are TGTGCCAGCAGTACTAGCTGGGATGAGCAGTTCTTC. This translates into CASSTSWDEQFF.

This clonotype was counted between two and nine times. The chain is built from TRBV15 and TRBJ1-1; weak D call: TRBD1 (5 bases). Trimming shortened V by 6 bases and J by 4 bases, and 12 bases separated the two germline ends. This CDR3 is 13 amino acids long. Germline CDR1 reads LNHNV; CDR2 reads YYDKDF (reference sequence). Here the CDR3 DNA reads TGTGCCACCAGTTACGCGGGACCCACTGAAGCTTTCTTT. It translates to CATSYAGPTEAFF.

This chain links TRBV19 with TRBJ1-1, with TRBD1 as a possible D gene (5 bases). There are 15 residues in the CDR3. In germline, CDR1 is LNHDA, CDR2 SQIVND (reference sequence). V lost 5 bases and J lost 0, with 13 bases in between. CDR3 amino acids: CASSGGTRMNTEAFF. The DNA of the CDR3 is TGTGCCAGTAGTGGCGGGACTCGGATGAACACTGAAGCTTTCTTT.

This chain connects TRBV6-2 or TRBV6-3 to TRBJ2-7; 10 bases line up with TRBD2. This CDR3 has 14 amino acids. Germline V CDR1 and CDR2: MNHEY, SVGEGT. V shed 6 bases and J 2 bases; nucleotides not matched to a gene: 4. CDR3 sequence (DNA): TGTGCCAGCAGACGGGGGACTAGCGCCTACGAGCAGTACTTC. Protein product: CASRRGTSAYEQYF.

The chain combines TRBV7-2 with TRBJ1-2; perhaps TRBD1 as D (6 bases). The ends were cut back, 4 bases at V and 5 bases at J, with 17 bases in the middle. Germline assignment: CDR1 SGHTA and CDR2 FQGNSA. The CDR3 loop spans 15 amino acids. CDR3 DNA: TGTGCCAGCAGCTCGAGGACAGTCCGAGTTTATGGCTACACCTTC. Translation gives CASSSRTVRVYGYTF.